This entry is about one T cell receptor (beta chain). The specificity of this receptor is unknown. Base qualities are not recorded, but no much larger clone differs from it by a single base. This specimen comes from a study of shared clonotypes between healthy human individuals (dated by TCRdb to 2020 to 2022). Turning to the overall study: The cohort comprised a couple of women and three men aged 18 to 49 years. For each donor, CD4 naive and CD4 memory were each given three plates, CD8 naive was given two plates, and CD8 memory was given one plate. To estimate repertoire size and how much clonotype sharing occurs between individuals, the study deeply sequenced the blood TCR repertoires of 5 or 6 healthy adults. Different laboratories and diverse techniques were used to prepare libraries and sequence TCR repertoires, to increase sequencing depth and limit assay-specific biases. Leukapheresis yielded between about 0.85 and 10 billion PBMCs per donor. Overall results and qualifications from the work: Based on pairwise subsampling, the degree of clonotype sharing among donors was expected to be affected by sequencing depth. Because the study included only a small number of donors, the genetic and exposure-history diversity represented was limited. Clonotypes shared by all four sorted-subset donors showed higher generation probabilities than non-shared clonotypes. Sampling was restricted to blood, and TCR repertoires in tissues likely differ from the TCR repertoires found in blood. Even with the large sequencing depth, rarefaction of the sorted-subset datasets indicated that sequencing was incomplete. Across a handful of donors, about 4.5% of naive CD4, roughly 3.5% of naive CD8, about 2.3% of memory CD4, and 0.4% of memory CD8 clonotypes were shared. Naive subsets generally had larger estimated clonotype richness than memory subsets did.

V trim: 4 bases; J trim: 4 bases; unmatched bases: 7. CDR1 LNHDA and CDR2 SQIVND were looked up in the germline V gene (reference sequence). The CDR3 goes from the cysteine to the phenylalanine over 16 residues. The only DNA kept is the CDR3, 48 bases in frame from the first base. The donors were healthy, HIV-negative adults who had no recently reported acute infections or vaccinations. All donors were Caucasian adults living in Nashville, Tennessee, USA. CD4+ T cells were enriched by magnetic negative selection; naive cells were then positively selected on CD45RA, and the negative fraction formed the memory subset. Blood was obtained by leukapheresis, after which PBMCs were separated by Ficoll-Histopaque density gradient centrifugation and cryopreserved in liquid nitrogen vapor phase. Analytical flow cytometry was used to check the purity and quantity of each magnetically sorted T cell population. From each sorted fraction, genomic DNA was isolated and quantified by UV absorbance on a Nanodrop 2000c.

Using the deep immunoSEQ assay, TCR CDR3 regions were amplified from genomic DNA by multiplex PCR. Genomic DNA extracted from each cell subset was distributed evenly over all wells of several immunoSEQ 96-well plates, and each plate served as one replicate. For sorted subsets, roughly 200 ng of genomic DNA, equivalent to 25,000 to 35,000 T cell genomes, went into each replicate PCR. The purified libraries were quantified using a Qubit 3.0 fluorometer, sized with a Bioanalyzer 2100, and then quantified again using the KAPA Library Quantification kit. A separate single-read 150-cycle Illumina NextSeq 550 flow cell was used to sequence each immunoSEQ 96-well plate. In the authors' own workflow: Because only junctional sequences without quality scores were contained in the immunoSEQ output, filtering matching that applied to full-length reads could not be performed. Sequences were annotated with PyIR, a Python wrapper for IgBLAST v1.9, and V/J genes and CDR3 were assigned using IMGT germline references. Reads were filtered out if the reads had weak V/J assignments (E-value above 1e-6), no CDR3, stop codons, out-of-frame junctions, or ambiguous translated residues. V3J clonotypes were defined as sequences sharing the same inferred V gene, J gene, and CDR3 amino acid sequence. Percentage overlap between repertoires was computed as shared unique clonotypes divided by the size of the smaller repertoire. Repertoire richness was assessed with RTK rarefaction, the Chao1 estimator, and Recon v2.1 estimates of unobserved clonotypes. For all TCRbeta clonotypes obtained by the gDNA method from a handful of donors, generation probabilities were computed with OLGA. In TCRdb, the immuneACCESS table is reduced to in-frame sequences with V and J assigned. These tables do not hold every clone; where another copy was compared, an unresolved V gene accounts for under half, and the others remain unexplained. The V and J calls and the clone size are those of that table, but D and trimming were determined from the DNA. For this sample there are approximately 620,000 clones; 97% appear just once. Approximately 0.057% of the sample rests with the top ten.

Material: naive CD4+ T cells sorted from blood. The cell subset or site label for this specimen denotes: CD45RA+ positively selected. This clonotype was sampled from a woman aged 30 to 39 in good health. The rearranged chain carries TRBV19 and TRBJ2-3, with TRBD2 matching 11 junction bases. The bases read TGTGCCAGTAGTACGACTAGCGGGGTAACGTCAGATACGCAGTATTTT. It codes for CASSTTSGVTSDTQYF.